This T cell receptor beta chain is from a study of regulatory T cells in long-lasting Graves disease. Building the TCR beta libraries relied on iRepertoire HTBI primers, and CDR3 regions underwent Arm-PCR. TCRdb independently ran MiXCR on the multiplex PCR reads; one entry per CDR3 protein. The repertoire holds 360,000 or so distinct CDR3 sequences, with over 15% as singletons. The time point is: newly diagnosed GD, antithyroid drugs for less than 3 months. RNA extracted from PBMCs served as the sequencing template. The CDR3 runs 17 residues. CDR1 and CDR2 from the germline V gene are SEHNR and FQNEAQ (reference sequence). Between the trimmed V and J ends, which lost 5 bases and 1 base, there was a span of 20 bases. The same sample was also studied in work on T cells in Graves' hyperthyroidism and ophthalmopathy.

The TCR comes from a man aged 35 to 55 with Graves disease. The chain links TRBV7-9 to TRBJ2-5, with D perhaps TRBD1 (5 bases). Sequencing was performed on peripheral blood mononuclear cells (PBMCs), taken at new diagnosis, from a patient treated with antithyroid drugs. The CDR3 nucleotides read TGTGCCAGCAGCCAAGATGGTAGGGGATGGGGCCAAGAGACCCAGTACTTC. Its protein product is CASSQDGRGWGQETQYF. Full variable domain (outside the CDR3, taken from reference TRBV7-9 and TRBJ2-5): DTGVSQNPRHKITKRGQNVTFRCDPISEHNRLYWYRQTLGQGPEFLTYFQNEAQLEKSRLLSDRFSAERPKGSFSTLEIQRTEQGDSAMYLCASSQDGRGWGQETQYFGPGTRLLVL.